One and the same sample provided the 5 T cell receptor beta chains below, sequenced in a study of beta chain features in type 1 diabetes. Study-wide results and caveats: TCRB CDR3 length was moderately but significantly reduced in all four CD4+ subsets of Type 1 diabetes patients.

What was sequenced were expressed TCRB transcripts, since all of the isolated RNA had been reverse transcribed. Profiling relied on immunoSEQ multiplex PCR, and the TCRdb table lists in-frame clones only, not all of them. The profile shows fewer than 350,000 clones, about 15% of them singletons. For these receptors, no antigen is known. The sample was naive CD4+ T cells from blood. The receptor set was obtained from a man aged 18 to 29 with type 1 diabetes.

This chain links TRBV30 with TRBJ1-4; TRBD1 matches at 7 bases. The CDR3 runs 14 residues. Per the germline V gene, CDR1 is GTSNPN and CDR2 is SVGIG (reference sequence). V lost 2 bases and J lost 11; bases outside the gene matches: 11. CDR3 loop: CAWSYVGTAPKLFF. The CDR3 DNA reads as TGTGCCTGGAGTTATGTTGGGACAGCGCCCAAACTGTTTTTT.

This clone was recorded a few times. The chain joins TRBV28 to TRBJ2-5, with 11 bases identical to TRBD2. The junction had 8 bases not matched to a gene; V was cut back by 6 bases and J by 5 bases. From germline, CDR1 is MDHEN and CDR2 SYDVKM. The CDR3 runs to 15 residues. The CDR3 DNA reads as TGTGCCAGCAGCCTCCGACTAGCGGGAATGGAGACCCAGTACTTC. It translates to CASSLRLAGMETQYF. The complete variable domain, with remaining parts taken from reference TRBV28 and TRBJ2-5, reads DVKVTQSSRYLVKRTGEKVFLECVQDMDHENMFWYRQDPGLGLRLIYFSYDVKMKEKGDIPEGYSVSREKKERFSLILESASTNQTSMYLCASSLRLAGMETQYFGPGTRLLVL.

This clone was observed a handful of times. The gene calls are TRBV9 and TRBJ2-3; 13 bases align to TRBD2. V was clipped by 3 bases and J by 5 bases; unmatched bases: 6. This CDR3 region has 16 residues. The germline V gene has CDR1 SGDLS and CDR2 YYNGEE. The CDR3 sequence is CASSGGLAGSGDTQYF. CDR3 DNA: TGTGCCAGCAGCGGGGGACTAGCGGGGTCGGGAGATACGCAGTATTTT.

This clone showed up just a few times. CDR3 region: CASSLAGLAASNIQYF. The CDR3 nucleotides read TGTGCCAGCAGCTTGGCGGGACTAGCGGCGTCGAACATTCAGTACTTC. The chain is built from TRBV5-4 and TRBJ2-4; 11 positions agree with TRBD2. The length of the CDR3 is 16 residues. Per the germline V gene, CDR1 is SGHNT and CDR2 is YYREEE (reference sequence). J was trimmed by 7 bases and V by 0 bases; bases with no gene match: 6.

The genes are TRBV5-4 and TRBJ1-2, with D possibly matching TRBD1 (5 bases). Germline V CDR1 and CDR2: SGHNT, YYREEE (reference sequence). Trimming shortened V by 4 bases and J by 0 bases, and 7 bases separated the two germline ends. The CDR3 runs 13 residues. This CDR3 reads CASSMTANYGYTF. The CDR3 DNA follows: TGTGCCAGCAGCATGACAGCTAACTATGGCTACACCTTC.